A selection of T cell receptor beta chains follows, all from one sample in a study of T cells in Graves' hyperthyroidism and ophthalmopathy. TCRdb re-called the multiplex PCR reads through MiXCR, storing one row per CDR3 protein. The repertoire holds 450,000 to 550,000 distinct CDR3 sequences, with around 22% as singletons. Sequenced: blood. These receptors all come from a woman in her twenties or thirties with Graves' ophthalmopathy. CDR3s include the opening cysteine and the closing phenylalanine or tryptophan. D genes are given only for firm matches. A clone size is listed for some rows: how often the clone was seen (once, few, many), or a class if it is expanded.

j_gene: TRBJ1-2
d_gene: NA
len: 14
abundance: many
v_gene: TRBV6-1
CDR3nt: TGTGCCAGCAGAAAGATAGGACCGCTCTATGGCTACACCTTC
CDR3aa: CASRKIGPLYGYTF

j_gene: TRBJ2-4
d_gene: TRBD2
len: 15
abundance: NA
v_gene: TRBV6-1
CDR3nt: TGTGCCAGCAGCCAACTAGCGGGGGGAGGGGGTGGGAAGTACTTC
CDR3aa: CASSQLAGGGGGKYF

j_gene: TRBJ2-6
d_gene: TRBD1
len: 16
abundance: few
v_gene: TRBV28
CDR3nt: TGTGCCAGCAGGGACGACAGGGATCCCGGGGCCAACGTCCTGACTTTC
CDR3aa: CASRDDRDPGANVLTF

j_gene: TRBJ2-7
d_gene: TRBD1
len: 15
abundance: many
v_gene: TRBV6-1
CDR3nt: TGTGCCAGCAGTGAGGCGGGGACAGGGGGCTACGAGCAGTACTTC
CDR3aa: CASSEAGTGGYEQYF

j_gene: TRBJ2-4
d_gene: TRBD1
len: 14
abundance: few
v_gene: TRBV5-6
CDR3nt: TGTGCCAGCAGCTTGGCAGGGGGCGGAAACATTCAGTACTTC
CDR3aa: CASSLAGGGNIQYF

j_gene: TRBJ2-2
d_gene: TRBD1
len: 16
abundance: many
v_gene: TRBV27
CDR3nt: TGTGCCAGCAGTCCCTATGGGACAGGGAAGACCGGGGAGCTGTTTTTT
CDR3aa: CASSPYGTGKTGELFF

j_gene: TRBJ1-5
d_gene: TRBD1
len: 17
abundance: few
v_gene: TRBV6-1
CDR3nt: TGTGCCAGCAGTCCCCGACAGGGCCGGGATAGCAATCAGCCCCAGCATTTT
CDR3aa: CASSPRQGRDSNQPQHF

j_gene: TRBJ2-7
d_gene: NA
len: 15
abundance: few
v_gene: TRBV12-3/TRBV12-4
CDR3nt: TGTGCCAGCAGTACCTACAGGGCCAGCTCCTACGAGCAGTACTTC
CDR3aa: CASSTYRASSYEQYF

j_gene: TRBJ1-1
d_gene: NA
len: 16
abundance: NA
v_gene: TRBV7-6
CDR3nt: TGTGCCAGCAGCTTAGGAGGCGGCAGGCGTGGGCCTGAAGCTTTCTTT
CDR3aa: CASSLGGGRRGPEAFF

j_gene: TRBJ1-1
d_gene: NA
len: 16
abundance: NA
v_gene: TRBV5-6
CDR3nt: TGTGCCAGCAGCTTGTACCTCGGACAGATGAACACTGAAGCTTTCTTT
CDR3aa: CASSLYLGQMNTEAFF

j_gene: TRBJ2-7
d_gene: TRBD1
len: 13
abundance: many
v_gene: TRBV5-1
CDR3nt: TGTGCCAGCAGTTCGGGACAGAGCTACGAGCAGTACTTC
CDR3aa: CASSSGQSYEQYF

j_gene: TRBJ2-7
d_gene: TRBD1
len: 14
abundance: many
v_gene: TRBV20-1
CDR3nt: TGCAGTGCTGTCCCCGGGACAGCCTCCTACGAGCAGTACTTC
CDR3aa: CSAVPGTASYEQYF

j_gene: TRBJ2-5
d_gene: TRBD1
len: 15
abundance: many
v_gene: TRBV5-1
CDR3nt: TGCGCCAGCAGCTTACAGCTACAGGGGCAAGAGACCCAGTACTTC
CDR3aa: CASSLQLQGQETQYF

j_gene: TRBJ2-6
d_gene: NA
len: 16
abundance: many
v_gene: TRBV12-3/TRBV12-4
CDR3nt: TGTGCCAGCAGTTTACGAGTTTTGTCTGGGGCCAACGTCCTGACTTTC
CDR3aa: CASSLRVLSGANVLTF

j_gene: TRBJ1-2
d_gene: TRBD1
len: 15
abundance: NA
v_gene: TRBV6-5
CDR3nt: TGTGCCAGCAGACTCGGGACAGGGTTTGACTATGGCTACACCTTC
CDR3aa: CASRLGTGFDYGYTF

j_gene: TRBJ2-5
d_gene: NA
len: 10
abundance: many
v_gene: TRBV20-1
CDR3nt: TGCAGTGCTACAGCAGAGACCCAGTACTTC
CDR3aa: CSATAETQYF

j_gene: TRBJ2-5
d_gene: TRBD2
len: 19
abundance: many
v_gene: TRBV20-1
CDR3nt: TGCAGTGCTCAAAGACTAGCGGGGGCCCTCGCCCCCTTACAAGAGACCCAGTACTTC
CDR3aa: CSAQRLAGALAPLQETQYF

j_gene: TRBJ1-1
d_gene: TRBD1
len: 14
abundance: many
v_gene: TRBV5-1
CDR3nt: TGTGCCAGCAGTTTGGGGACAGGGAACACTGAAGCTTTCTTT
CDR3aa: CASSLGTGNTEAFF

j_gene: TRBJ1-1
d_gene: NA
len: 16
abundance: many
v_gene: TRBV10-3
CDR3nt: TGTGCCATCAGTGAGTCACCCCAGGGCAGGAACACTGAAGCTTTCTTT
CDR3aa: CAISESPQGRNTEAFF

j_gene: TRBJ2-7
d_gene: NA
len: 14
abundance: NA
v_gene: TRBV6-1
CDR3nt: TGTGCCAGCCAGGCGGGACCTAACACCTACGAGCAGTACTTC
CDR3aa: CASQAGPNTYEQYF

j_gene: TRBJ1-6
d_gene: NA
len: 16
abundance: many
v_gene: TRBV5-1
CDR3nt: TGCGCCAGCAGCTTGTCTCTGCTAAAGGATAATTCACCCCTCCACTTT
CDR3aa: CASSLSLLKDNSPLHF